A selection of T cell receptor beta chains follows, all from one sample in a study of memory CD4+ T cells and cytomegalovirus serostatus. TCRdb's copy holds only in-frame clones and misses some; the assay was immunoSEQ multiplex PCR. Here the sample spans 50,000 or so clones, about 70% being singletons. The sample was memory CD4+ T cells from blood. Receptor source: an adult in good health and CMV-seropositive. Each CDR3 is given without its conserved first and last residue. Each record gives: V gene, clone size, D gene, CDR3 protein. A D gene is named only where the DNA matches it firmly. Size is stated for part of the rows, as once, few or many counts, or as a class when the clone is expanded.

v_call: TRBV7-7
clone_size: .
d_call: TRBD1
cdr3_aa: ASSSTGGLNTGELF

v_call: TRBV7-8
clone_size: .
d_call: TRBD2
cdr3_aa: ASSLELAGVNEQY

v_call: TRBV2
clone_size: few
d_call: .
cdr3_aa: ASSSTVDTEAF

v_call: TRBV6-5
clone_size: medium-sized
d_call: .
cdr3_aa: ASSWRVDAGANVLT

v_call: TRBV5-6
clone_size: .
d_call: .
cdr3_aa: ASRGSGFAVSTPLH

v_call: TRBV7-8
clone_size: few
d_call: .
cdr3_aa: ASSLVRWTNNQPQH

v_call: TRBV5-1
clone_size: few
d_call: .
cdr3_aa: ASSLVSGEKLF

v_call: TRBV5-1
clone_size: .
d_call: .
cdr3_aa: ASKSQTSNTEAF

v_call: TRBV7-9
clone_size: .
d_call: .
cdr3_aa: LLLGARADEAF

v_call: TRBV25-1
clone_size: .
d_call: .
cdr3_aa: ASSVFQTQY

v_call: TRBV7-2
clone_size: .
d_call: .
cdr3_aa: ASRPPPGEETQY

v_call: TRBV19
clone_size: .
d_call: .
cdr3_aa: ASKISGTPGGLF

v_call: TRBV11-2
clone_size: .
d_call: .
cdr3_aa: ASSLSRENYGYT

v_call: TRBV28
clone_size: .
d_call: .
cdr3_aa: ASSSMEPLRKYSPLH

v_call: TRBV10-3
clone_size: few
d_call: .
cdr3_aa: AISGLLNTEAF

v_call: TRBV6-1
clone_size: .
d_call: .
cdr3_aa: ASNHGGLMNTEAF

v_call: TRBV6-5
clone_size: .
d_call: .
cdr3_aa: ASSYSRDAFSLH

v_call: TRBV6-1
clone_size: .
d_call: TRBD1
cdr3_aa: ASSARQGKNTGELF

v_call: TRBV5-1
clone_size: .
d_call: TRBD2
cdr3_aa: AGRTSGEDTQY

v_call: TRBV10-3
clone_size: .
d_call: TRBD2
cdr3_aa: AISKTSGGDTDTQY

v_call: TRBV9
clone_size: .
d_call: .
cdr3_aa: ASSVGVSTLDTEAF

v_call: TRBV25-1
clone_size: once
d_call: TRBD1
cdr3_aa: ASSEYEGAMNTEAF

v_call: TRBV5-8
clone_size: .
d_call: .
cdr3_aa: ASSQIWSPSYGYT

v_call: TRBV14
clone_size: few
d_call: TRBD1
cdr3_aa: ASSQHLGQNSPLH

v_call: TRBV19
clone_size: once
d_call: .
cdr3_aa: ASSILPYRSETQY

v_call: TRBV10-3
clone_size: .
d_call: .
cdr3_aa: AISGGEKLF

v_call: TRBV11-2
clone_size: .
d_call: .
cdr3_aa: ASSLATHNYGYT

v_call: TRBV2
clone_size: .
d_call: .
cdr3_aa: ASSEVGGLENTEAF

v_call: TRBV29-1
clone_size: .
d_call: .
cdr3_aa: SVERQAYNEQF